Listed below are T cell receptor beta chains from one sample, sequenced in a study of cytomegalovirus exposure and HLA in healthy donors. Sequencing was performed with immunoSEQ multiplex PCR; in TCRdb, only in-frame clones are kept and a portion is missing. The data contain about 240,000 clones, approximately 87% of them singletons. Sample: PBMCs. Source of these receptors: a man between 18 and 29 years old in good health and CMV-seronegative. CDR3s include the opening cysteine and the closing phenylalanine or tryptophan.

CDR3aa	v_gene	j_gene
CASSEPSGNYNEQFF	TRBV25-1	TRBJ2-1
CASSQEGDRASEQYF	TRBV4-3	TRBJ2-7
CASSDREGAETQYF	TRBV25-1	TRBJ2-5
CASGPFEQGFSYGYTF	TRBV27	TRBJ1-2
CASSEHGGGHEQYF	TRBV25-1	TRBJ2-7
CAGETGELFF	TRBV6-6	TRBJ2-2
CASSLWGQGRNEQYF	TRBV7-2	TRBJ2-7
CASSPNSYEQYF	TRBV7-9	TRBJ2-7
CASSFRGPGGYTF	TRBV27	TRBJ1-2
CASSQAGATVYEQYF	TRBV7-9	TRBJ2-7
CASSSPRGYNEQFF	TRBV19	TRBJ2-1
CASSPGGTSNTGELFF	TRBV28	TRBJ2-2
CASSLIAGGPGTDTQYF	TRBV5-1	TRBJ2-3
CASSPDSGGTDTQYF	TRBV5-4	TRBJ2-3
CASSVDVAGELFF	TRBV9	TRBJ2-2
CASRVGQALNQPQHF	TRBV2	TRBJ1-5
CASCLGATSTDTQYF	TRBV5-6	TRBJ2-3
CASSSRTGANYGYTF	TRBV7-2	TRBJ1-2
CASIANRGSGANVLTF	TRBV19	TRBJ2-6
CASSSPGQGKTQYF	TRBV28	TRBJ2-5
CASGSTVTYEQYF	TRBV11-2	TRBJ2-7
CASTLGGATNEQFF	TRBV5-4	TRBJ2-1
CASSLWASASTDTQYF	TRBV27	TRBJ2-3
CASSYPAGGYEQYF	TRBV6-6	TRBJ2-7
CASSQLRGNNEKLFF	TRBV4-3	TRBJ1-4
CASRLRGSGTEAFF	TRBV27	TRBJ1-1
CASSESRWGYTF	TRBV6-1	TRBJ1-2
CSVRGQGPNYGYTF	TRBV29-1	TRBJ1-2
CAGRLNEKLFF	TRBV6-1	TRBJ1-4
CASSVGTSGGDEQFF	TRBV9	TRBJ2-1
CASSYRGLGYGYTF	TRBV28	TRBJ1-2
CASSFSTGSGIGYEQYF	TRBV5-1	TRBJ2-7
CASSPTSVIDTQYF	TRBV7-2	TRBJ2-3
CASRLTQGLYNEQFF	TRBV7-9	TRBJ2-1
CARTRDSLTEAFF	TRBV19	TRBJ1-1
CASSLMAGGLYNEQFF	TRBV7-2	TRBJ2-1
CATTRTGKGAEAFF	TRBV28	TRBJ1-1
CASSAQLAGGHNEQFF	TRBV7-2	TRBJ2-1
CASRSLTDTQYF	TRBV30	TRBJ2-3
CASSSPRGGGEKLFF	TRBV11-2	TRBJ1-4
CAISTRQGARNTIYF	TRBV10-3	TRBJ1-3
CASSPPARDEQFF	TRBV6-5	TRBJ2-1
CASSPENLSYEQYF	TRBV7-8	TRBJ2-7
CASSALLDREAFF	TRBV9	TRBJ1-1
CASSPRQSIKGRNQPQHF	TRBV28	TRBJ1-5
CASSSASGRANVLTF	TRBV5-4	TRBJ2-6
CASTVNGVGELFF	TRBV5-1	TRBJ2-2
CASSQELLTIPGQGASGNTIYF	TRBV4-3	TRBJ1-3
CASSLSGGSSYNEQFF	TRBV7-2	TRBJ2-1
CASSPSTGDPRVGQYF	TRBV5-1	TRBJ2-7
CASSVDPSLEVLFF	TRBV9	TRBJ2-1
CASSGSWTGHYGYTF	TRBV7-9	TRBJ1-2
CASSQEGQGRDTQYF	TRBV4-1	TRBJ2-3
CASSLETGTGGSPLHF	TRBV7-6	TRBJ1-6
CASSYEQGYEQYF	TRBV6-5	TRBJ2-7